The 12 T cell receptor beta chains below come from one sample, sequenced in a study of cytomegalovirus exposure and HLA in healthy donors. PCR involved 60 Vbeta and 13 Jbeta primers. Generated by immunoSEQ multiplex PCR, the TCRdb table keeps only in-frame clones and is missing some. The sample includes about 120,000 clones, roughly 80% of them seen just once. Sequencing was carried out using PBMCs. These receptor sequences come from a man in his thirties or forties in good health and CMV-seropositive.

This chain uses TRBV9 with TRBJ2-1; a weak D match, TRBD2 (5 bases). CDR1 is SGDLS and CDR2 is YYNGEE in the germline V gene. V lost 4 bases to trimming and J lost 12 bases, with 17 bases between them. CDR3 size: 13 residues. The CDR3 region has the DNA TGTGCCAGCAGCCCCCCTAGGGAGCTTGGGCAGTTCTTC. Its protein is CASSPPRELGQFF.

The CDR3 DNA reads TGCGCCAGCAGCCCGGGGGAGGGAGCCTATGGCTACACCTTC. It translates to CASSPGEGAYGYTF. The chain recombines TRBV4-3 with TRBJ1-2; possible D gene TRBD1, 5 bases. V shed 4 bases and J shed 4 bases, with 13 bases lying between them. Germline V gives CDR1 LGHNA, CDR2 YSLEER. The CDR3 has 14 residues.

The CDR3 bases are TGTGCCAGCAGCTTAGCGGGTTTTGGTCAGGGGGATCGGGAGCAGTACTTC. Its translation: CASSLAGFGQGDREQYF. V and J are TRBV13 and TRBJ2-7; 7 bases line up with TRBD1. This CDR3 comprises 17 residues. The germline V gene encodes CDR1 PRHDT and CDR2 FYEKMQ (reference sequence). The junction had 16 bases not matched to a gene; V was cut back by 1 base and J by 7 bases.

CDR3 loop: CASSGPGLEQYF. The CDR3 nucleotides read TGTGCCAGCAGCGGGCCAGGGCTCGAGCAGTACTTC. V usage is TRBV6-6 and J usage is TRBJ2-7; D might be TRBD1 (5 bases). CDR3 size: 12 residues. The V end lost 6 bases, the J end lost 6 bases, and 12 bases lay between the germline ends. CDR1 and CDR2 (germline): MNHNY, SVGAGI (reference sequence).

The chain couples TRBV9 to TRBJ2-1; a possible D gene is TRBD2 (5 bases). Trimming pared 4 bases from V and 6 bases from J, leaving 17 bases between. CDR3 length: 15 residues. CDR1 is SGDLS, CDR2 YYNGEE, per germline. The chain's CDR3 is CASSPRGPGSNEQFF. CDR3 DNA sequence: TGTGCCAGCAGCCCCCGAGGCCCGGGGAGCAATGAGCAGTTCTTC.

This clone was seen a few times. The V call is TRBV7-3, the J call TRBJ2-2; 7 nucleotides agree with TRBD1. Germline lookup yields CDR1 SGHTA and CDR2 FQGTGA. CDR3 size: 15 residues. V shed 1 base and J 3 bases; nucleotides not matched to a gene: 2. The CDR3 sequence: CASSLKGAHTGELFF. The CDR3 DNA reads TGTGCCAGCAGCTTAAAGGGGGCGCACACCGGGGAGCTGTTTTTT.

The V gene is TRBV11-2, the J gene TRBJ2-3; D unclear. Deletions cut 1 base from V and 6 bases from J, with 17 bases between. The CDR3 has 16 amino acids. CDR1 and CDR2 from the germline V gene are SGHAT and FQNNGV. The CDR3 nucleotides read TGTGCCAGCAGCTTAGTTCCCCAGCGAAGGTCGGATACGCAGTATTTT. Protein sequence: CASSLVPQRRSDTQYF.

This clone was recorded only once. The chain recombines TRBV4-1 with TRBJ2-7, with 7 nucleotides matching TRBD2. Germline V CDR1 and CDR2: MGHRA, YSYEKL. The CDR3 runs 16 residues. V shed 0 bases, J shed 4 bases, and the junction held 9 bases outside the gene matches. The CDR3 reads CASSQDLREGPYEQYF. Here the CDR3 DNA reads TGCGCCAGCAGCCAAGATTTGAGGGAGGGCCCTTACGAGCAGTACTTC.

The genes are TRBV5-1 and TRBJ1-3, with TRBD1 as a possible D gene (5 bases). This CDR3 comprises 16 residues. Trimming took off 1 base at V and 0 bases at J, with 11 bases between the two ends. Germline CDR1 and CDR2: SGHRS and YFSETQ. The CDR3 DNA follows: TGCGCCAGCAGCTTGAGGGGACTTGTCTCTGGAAACACCATATATTTT. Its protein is CASSLRGLVSGNTIYF. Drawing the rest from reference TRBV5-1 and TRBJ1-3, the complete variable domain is KAGVTQTPRYLIKTRGQQVTLSCSPISGHRSVSWYQQTPGQGLQFLFEYFSETQRNKGNFPGRFSGRQFSNSRSEMNVSTLELGDSALYLCASSLRGLVSGNTIYFGEGSWLTVV.

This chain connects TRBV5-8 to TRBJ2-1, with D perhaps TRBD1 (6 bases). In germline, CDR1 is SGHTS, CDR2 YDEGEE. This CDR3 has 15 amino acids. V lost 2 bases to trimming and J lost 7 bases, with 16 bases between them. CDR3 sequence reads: CASSFVPGVRNEQFF. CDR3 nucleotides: TGTGCCAGCAGCTTTGTGCCAGGGGTAAGGAATGAGCAGTTCTTC.

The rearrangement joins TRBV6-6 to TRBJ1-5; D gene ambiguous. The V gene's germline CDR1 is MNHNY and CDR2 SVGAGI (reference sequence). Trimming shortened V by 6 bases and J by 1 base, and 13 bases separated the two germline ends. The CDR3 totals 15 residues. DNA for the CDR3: TGTGCCAGCAGGGGTGGAGGGCGGAGCAATCAGCCCCAGCATTTT. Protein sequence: CASRGGGRSNQPQHF.

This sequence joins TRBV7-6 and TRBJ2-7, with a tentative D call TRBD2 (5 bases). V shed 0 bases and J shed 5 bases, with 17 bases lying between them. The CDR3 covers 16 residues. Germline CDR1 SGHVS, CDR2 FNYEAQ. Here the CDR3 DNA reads TGTGCCAGCAGCTTAGCGGTCGGTCTAGCCGGCAACGAGCAGTACTTC. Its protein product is CASSLAVGLAGNEQYF.